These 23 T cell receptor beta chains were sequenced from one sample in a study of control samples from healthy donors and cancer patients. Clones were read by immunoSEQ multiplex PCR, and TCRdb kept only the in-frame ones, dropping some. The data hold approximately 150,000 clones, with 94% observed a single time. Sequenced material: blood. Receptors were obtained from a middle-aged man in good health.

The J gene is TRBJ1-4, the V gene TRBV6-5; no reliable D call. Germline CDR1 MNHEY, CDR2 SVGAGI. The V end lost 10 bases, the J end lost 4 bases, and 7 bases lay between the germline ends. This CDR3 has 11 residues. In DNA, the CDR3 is TGTGCCACCACAGTTAATGAAAAACTGTTTTTT. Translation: CATTVNEKLFF.

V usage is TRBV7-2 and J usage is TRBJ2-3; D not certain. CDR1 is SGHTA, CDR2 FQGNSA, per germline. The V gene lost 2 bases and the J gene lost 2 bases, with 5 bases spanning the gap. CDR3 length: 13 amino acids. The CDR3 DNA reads TGTGCCAGCAGCTTACAGAACACAGATACGCAGTATTTT. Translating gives CASSLQNTDTQYF.

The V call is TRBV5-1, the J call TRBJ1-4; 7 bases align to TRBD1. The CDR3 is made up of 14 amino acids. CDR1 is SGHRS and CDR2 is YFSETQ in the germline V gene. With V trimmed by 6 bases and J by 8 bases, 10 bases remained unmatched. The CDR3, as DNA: TGCGCCAGCACCTCCGGGACAGTCAGGGAAAAACTGTTTTTT. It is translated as CASTSGTVREKLFF.

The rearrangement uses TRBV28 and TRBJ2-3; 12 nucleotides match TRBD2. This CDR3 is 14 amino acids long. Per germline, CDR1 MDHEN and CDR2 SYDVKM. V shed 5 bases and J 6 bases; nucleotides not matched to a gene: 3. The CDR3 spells CASSILAGGDTQYF. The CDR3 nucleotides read TGTGCCAGCAGTATCCTAGCGGGAGGGGATACGCAGTATTTT.

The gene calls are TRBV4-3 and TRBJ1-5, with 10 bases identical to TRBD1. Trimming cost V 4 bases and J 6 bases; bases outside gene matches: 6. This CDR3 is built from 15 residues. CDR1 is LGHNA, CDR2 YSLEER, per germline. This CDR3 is CASSLDRGLSQPQHF. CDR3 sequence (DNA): TGCGCCAGCAGCCTCGACAGGGGGCTGAGTCAGCCCCAGCATTTT.

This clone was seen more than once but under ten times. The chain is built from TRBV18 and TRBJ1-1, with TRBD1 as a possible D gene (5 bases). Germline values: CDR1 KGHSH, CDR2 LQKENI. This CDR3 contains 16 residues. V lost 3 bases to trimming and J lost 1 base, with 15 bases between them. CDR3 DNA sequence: TGTGCCAGCTCACCCGCCAACGGGGCCACGAACACTGAAGCTTTCTTT. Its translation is CASSPANGATNTEAFF.

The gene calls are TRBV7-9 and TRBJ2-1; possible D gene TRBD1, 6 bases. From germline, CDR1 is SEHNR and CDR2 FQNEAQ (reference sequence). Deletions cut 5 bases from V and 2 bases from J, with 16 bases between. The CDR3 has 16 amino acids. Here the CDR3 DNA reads TGTGCCAGCAGCCCGATACCAGGGGCCCCCTACAATGAGCAGTTCTTC. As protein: CASSPIPGAPYNEQFF.

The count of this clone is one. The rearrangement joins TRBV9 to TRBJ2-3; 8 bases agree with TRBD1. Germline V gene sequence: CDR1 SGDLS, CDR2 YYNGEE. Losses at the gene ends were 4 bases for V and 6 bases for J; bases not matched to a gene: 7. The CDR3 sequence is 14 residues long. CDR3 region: CASSPPQGADTQYF. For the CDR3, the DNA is TGTGCCAGCAGCCCTCCGCAGGGGGCGGATACGCAGTATTTT.

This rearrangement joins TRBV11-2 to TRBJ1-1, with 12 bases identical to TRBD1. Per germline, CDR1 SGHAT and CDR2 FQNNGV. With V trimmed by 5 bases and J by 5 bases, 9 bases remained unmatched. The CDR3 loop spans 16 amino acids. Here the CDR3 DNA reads TGTGCCAGCAGCGGTTCCGGGACAGGGGGCCATACTGAAGCTTTCTTT. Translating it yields CASSGSGTGGHTEAFF.

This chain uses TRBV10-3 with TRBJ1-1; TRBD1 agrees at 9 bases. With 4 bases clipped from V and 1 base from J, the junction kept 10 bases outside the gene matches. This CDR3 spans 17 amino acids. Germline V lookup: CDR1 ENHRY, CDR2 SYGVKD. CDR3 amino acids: CAISGLGTGMENTEAFF. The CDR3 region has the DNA TGTGCCATCAGTGGCCTGGGGACAGGGATGGAGAACACTGAAGCTTTCTTT.

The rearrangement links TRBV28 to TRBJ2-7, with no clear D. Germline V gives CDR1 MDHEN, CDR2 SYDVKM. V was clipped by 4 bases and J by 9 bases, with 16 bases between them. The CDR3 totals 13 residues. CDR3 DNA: TGTGCCAGCAGTTCCGAAATCCCTACGGGGCAGTACTTC. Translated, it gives CASSSEIPTGQYF.

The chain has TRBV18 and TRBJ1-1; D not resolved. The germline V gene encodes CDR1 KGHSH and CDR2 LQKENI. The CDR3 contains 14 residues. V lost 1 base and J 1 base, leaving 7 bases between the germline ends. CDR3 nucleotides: TGTGCCAGCTCACCACGCGGGGAGAACACTGAAGCTTTCTTT. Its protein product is CASSPRGENTEAFF.

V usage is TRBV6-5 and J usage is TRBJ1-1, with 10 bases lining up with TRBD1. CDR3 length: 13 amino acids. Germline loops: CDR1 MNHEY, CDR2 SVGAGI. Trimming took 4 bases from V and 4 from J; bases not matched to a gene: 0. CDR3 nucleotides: TGTGCCAGCAGTTGGGACAGGGGCACTGAAGCTTTCTTT. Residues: CASSWDRGTEAFF.

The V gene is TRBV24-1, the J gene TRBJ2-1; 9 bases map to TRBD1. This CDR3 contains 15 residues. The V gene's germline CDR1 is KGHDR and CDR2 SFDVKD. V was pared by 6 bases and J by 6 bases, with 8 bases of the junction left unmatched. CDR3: CATSSGTGRSNEQFF. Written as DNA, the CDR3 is TGTGCCACCAGTTCCGGGACAGGGCGGTCCAATGAGCAGTTCTTC.

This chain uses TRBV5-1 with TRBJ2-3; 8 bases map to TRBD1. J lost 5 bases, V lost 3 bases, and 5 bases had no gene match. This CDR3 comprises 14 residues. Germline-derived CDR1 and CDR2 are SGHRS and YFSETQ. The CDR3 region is CASSSNTGGDTQYF. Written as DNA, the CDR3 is TGCGCCAGCAGCTCAAATACAGGGGGAGATACGCAGTATTTT.

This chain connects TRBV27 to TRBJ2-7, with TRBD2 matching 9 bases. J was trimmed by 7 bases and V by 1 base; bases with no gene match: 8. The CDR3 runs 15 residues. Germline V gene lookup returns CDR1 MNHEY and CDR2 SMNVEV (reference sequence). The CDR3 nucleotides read TGTGCCAGCAGTTTATTCCTAGCGGGACCCAATGAGCAGTACTTC. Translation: CASSLFLAGPNEQYF.

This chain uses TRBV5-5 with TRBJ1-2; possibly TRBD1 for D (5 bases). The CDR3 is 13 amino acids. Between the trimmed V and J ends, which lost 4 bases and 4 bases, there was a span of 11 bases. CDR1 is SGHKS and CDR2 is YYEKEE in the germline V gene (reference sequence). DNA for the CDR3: TGTGCCAGCAGCCCAGGGAGCGGCTATGGCTACACCTTC. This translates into CASSPGSGYGYTF.

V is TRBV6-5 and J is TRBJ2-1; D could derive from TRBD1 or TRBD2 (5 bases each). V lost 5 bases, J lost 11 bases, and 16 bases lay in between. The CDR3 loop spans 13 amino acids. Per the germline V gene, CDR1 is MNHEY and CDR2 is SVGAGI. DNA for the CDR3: TGTGCCAGCAGTCCACTTCCTCCGGGACAGCAGTTCTTC. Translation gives CASSPLPPGQQFF.

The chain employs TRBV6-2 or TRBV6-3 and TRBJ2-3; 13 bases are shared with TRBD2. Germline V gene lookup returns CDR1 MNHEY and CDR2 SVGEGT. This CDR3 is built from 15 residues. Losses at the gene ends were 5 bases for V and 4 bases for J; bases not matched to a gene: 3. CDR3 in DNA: TGTGCCAGCAGTGGGACTAGCGGGATCTCAGATACGCAGTATTTT. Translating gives CASSGTSGISDTQYF.

The CDR3 DNA reads TGTGCCAGCAGGGGGGGCAGGGGACGTCTGGAGACCCAGTACTTC. It translates to CASRGGRGRLETQYF. This chain uses TRBV3-1 (or the pseudogene TRBV3-2) with TRBJ2-5, with D perhaps assigned TRBD1 or TRBD2 (6 bases each). Germline loops: CDR1 LGHDT, CDR2 YNNKEL (reference sequence). The germline V and J ends were trimmed by 6 bases and 5 bases, with 19 bases remaining between them. The CDR3 length is 15 residues.

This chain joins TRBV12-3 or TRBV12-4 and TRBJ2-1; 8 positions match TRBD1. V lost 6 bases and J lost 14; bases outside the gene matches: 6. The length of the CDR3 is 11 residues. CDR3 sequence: CASSSGQAKFF. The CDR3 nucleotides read TGTGCCAGCAGCTCGGGACAGGCGAAGTTCTTC.

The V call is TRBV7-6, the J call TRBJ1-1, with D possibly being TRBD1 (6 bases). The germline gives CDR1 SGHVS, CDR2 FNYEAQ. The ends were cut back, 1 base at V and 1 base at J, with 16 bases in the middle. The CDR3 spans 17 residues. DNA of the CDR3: TGTGCCAGCAGCTTAGTACCCCCCGACAGGAGGAACACTGAAGCTTTCTTT. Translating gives CASSLVPPDRRNTEAFF. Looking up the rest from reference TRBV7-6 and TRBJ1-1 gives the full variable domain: GAGVSQSPRYKVTKRGQDVALRCDPISGHVSLYWYRQALGQGPEFLTYFNYEAQQDKSGLPNDRFSAERPEGSISTLTIQRTEQRDSAMYRCASSLVPPDRRNTEAFFGQGTRLTVV.

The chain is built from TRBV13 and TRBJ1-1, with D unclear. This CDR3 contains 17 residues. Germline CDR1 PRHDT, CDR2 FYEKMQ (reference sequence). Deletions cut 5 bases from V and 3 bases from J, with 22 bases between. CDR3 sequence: CASSHTFLLKVDTEAFF. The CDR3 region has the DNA TGTGCCAGCAGCCACACCTTTCTACTCAAAGTGGACACTGAAGCTTTCTTT.